Below are 6 T cell receptor beta chains sequenced from a single sample in a study of blood T cell repertoires in COVID-19. TCRdb keeps only in-frame clones here, not all; method: immunoSEQ multiplex PCR. This table holds over 55,000 clones, 75% to 95% found once. Sequenced: peripheral blood. These receptor sequences come from a man between 60 and 70 years old with acute or convalescent COVID-19.

The chain joins TRBV5-1 to TRBJ1-3; 9 bases map to TRBD1. Germline V lookup: CDR1 SGHRS, CDR2 YFSETQ. J gave up 1 base and V 5 bases, and 4 bases lay outside the gene matches. The CDR3 runs to 15 residues. CDR3 residues: CASRLDRGSGNTIYF. CDR3 in DNA: TGCGCCAGCAGGCTGGACAGGGGTTCTGGAAACACCATATATTTT. Full variable domain (remainder filled in from reference TRBV5-1 and TRBJ1-3): KAGVTQTPRYLIKTRGQQVTLSCSPISGHRSVSWYQQTPGQGLQFLFEYFSETQRNKGNFPGRFSGRQFSNSRSEMNVSTLELGDSALYLCASRLDRGSGNTIYFGEGSWLTVV.

The rearrangement links TRBV28 to TRBJ2-7; 9 bases are shared with TRBD1. This CDR3 is built from 16 residues. Germline V CDR1 and CDR2: MDHEN, SYDVKM. J was trimmed by 2 bases and V by 6 bases; bases with no gene match: 11. The CDR3 loop reads CASRPTTGTGTYEQYF. CDR3 nucleotides: TGTGCCAGCAGGCCTACCACCGGGACAGGGACCTACGAGCAGTACTTC.

This rearrangement joins TRBV30 to TRBJ2-5, with 12 positions matching TRBD2. CDR1 is GTSNPN and CDR2 is SVGIG in the germline V gene (reference sequence). Unmatched junction bases numbered 10, after V lost 0 bases and J lost 2 bases. The CDR3 contains 18 residues. CDR3 in amino acids: CAWSVRGFGLAGQETQYF. The CDR3 DNA reads TGTGCCTGGAGTGTAAGGGGGTTCGGACTAGCGGGACAAGAGACCCAGTACTTC.

The rearrangement joins TRBV21-1 to TRBJ1-2; the table gives TRBD1 as D, unverified against the DNA. TRBV21-1 is designated a pseudogene. The CDR3 is 13 residues long. DNA for the CDR3: TGTGCCAGCAGCAAGGCGACAGGGAAGGGCTACACCTTC. It yields the protein CASSKATGKGYTF.

The chain employs TRBV2 and TRBJ1-2; no definite D call. Trimming left V 4 bases short and J 5 bases short, with 8 bases between. Germline V gives CDR1 SNHLY, CDR2 FYNNEI. This CDR3 has 12 amino acids. The CDR3 sequence: CASSVRGYGYTF. CDR3 bases: TGTGCCAGCAGTGTCCGAGGGTATGGCTACACCTTC. The whole variable domain, remainder taken from reference TRBV2 and TRBJ1-2, is EPEVTQTPSHQVTQMGQEVILRCVPISNHLYFYWYRQILGQKVEFLVSFYNNEISEKSEIFDDQFSVERPDGSNFTLKIRSTKLEDSAMYFCASSVRGYGYTFGSGTRLTVV.

J is TRBJ2-3 and V is TRBV7-3; 7 nucleotides match TRBD2. Losses at the gene ends were 1 base for V and 6 bases for J; bases not matched to a gene: 7. Germline CDR1 reads SGHTA; CDR2 reads FQGTGA. CDR3 length equals 15 residues. The CDR3 DNA is TGTGCCAGCAGCTTAAATGCGGGAGCTTCGGATACGCAGTATTTT. This sequence encodes CASSLNAGASDTQYF.